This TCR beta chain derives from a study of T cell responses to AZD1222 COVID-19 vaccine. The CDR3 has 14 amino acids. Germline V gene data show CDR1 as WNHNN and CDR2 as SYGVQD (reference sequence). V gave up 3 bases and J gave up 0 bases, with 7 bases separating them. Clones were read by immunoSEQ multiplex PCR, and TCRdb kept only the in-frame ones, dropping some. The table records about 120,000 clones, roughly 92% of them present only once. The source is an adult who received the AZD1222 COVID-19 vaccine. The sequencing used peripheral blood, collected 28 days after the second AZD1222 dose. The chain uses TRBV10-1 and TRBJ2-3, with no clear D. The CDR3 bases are TGCGCCAGCAGTGAACTCGCCAGCACAGATACGCAGTATTTT. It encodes CASSELASTDTQYF.